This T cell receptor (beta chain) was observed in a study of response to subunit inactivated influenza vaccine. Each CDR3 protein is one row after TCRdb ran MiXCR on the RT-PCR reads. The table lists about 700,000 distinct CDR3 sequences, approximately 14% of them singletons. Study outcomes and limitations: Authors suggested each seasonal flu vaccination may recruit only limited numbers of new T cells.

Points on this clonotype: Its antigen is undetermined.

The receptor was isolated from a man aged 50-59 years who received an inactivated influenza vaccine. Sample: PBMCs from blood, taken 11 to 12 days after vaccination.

CDR3 loop: CASSPWSGSGAKNIQYF. DNA for the CDR3: TGTGCCAGCAGCCCCTGGTCGGGGAGTGGGGCCAAAAACATTCAGTACTTC. The genes are TRBV7-2 and TRBJ2-4; TRBD2 might be the D (5 bases). CDR3 length: 17 amino acids. CDR1 and CDR2 (germline): SGHTA, FQGNSA. The germline V and J ends were trimmed by 5 bases and 1 base, with 18 bases remaining between them.